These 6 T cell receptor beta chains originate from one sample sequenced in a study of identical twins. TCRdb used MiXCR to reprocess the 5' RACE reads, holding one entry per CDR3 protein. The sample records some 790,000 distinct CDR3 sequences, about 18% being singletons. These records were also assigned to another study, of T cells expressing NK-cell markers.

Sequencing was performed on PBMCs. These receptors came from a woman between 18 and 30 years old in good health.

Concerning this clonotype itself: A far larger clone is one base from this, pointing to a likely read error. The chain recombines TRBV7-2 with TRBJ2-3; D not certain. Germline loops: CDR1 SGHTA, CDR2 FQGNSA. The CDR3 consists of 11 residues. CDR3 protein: CASSLSDRQYF. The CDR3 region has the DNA TGTGCCAGCAGCTTATCAGATAGGCAGTATTTT.

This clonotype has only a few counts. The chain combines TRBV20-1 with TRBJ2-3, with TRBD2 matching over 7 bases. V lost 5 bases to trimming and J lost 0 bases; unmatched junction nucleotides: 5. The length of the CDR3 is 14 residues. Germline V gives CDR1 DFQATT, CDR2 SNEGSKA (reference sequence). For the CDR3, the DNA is TGCAGTGCTCCCCCAGCGGGGAGCACAGATACGCAGTATTTT. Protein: CSAPPAGSTDTQYF.

CDR3 amino acids: CASSRLTPYEQYF. Here the CDR3 DNA reads TGTGCCAGCAGTCGACTGACTCCCTACGAGCAGTACTTC. The rearrangement links TRBV6-1 to TRBJ2-7; D gene ambiguous. There are 13 residues in the CDR3. Germline V gene sequence: CDR1 MNHNS, CDR2 SASEGT. V was cut by 5 bases and J by 2 bases, with 10 bases left in between.

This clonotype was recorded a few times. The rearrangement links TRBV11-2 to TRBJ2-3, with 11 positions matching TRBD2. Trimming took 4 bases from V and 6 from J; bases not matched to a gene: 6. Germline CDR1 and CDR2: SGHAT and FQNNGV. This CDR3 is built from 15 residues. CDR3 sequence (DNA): TGTGCCAGCAGCTCCAGGACTAGCGGGTTCGATACGCAGTATTTT. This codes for CASSSRTSGFDTQYF.

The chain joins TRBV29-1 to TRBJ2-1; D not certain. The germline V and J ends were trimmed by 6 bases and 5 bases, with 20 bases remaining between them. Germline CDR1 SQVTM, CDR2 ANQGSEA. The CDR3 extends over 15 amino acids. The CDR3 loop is CSVPRPFETHNEQFF. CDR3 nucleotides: TGCAGCGTCCCAAGGCCGTTCGAGACCCACAATGAGCAGTTCTTC.

CDR3: CAISLGPSYEQYF. The CDR3 nucleotides are TGTGCCATCAGCCTTGGGCCCTCCTACGAGCAGTACTTC. The rearrangement joins TRBV10-3 to TRBJ2-7; D remains ambiguous. Trimming stripped 6 bases from V and 0 bases from J, with 9 bases between. Per germline, CDR1 ENHRY and CDR2 SYGVKD. The CDR3 covers 13 residues.